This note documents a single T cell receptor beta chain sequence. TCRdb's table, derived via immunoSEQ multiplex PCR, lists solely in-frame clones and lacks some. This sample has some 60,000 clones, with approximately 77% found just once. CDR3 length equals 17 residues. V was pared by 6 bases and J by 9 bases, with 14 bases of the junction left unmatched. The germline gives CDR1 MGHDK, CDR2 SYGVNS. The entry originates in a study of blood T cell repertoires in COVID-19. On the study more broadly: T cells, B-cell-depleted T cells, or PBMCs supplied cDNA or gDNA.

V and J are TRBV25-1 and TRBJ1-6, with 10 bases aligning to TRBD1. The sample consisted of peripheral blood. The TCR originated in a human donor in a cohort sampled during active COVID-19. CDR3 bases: TGTGCCAGCAGCCCCCTCGCTTCGGGACAGGGGAGTTCACCCCTCCACTTT. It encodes CASSPLASGQGSSPLHF.